The clone carrying this T cell receptor (beta chain) is a singleton in its sample. These data belong to a study of PD-1 blockade in mismatch repair-deficient tumors. A few pembrolizumab responders had their TCRs sequenced. The CDR3 has 13 amino acids. The V and J ends lost 6 bases and 4 bases respectively, with 13 bases between them. Germline CDR1 MNHEY, CDR2 SVGAGI. The table came from immunoSEQ multiplex PCR; TCRdb's copy has only in-frame clones and leaves some out. Here the sample spans roughly 130,000 clones, more than 70% being singletons. This TCR was sampled from an adult with mismatch repair-deficient cancer. Sequences were derived from peripheral blood, sampled 70 to 72 weeks after starting pembrolizumab. The rearrangement joins TRBV6-5 to TRBJ2-7; possibly TRBD1 for D (6 bases). The CDR3 sequence: CASSTTGQYEQYF. The CDR3 DNA is TGTGCCAGCAGCACGACGGGACAATACGAGCAGTACTTC.